This T cell receptor beta chain appears in the sequencing data of a study of response to subunit inactivated influenza vaccine. This clonotype was recorded a few times. Antigen unknown. TCRdb independently ran MiXCR on the RT-PCR reads; one entry per CDR3 protein. The sample yields 500,000 to 600,000 distinct CDR3 sequences, around 13% seen once. This CDR3 comprises 16 residues. V dropped 7 bases and J dropped 7; count of bases not matched to a gene: 13. Germline CDR1 reads MNHNS; CDR2 reads SASEGT. The study's findings and limits: The authors put forward the suggestion that each seasonal influenza vaccination may bring in only a limited number of new T cells.

This clonotype was obtained from a man in his forties or fifties who received an inactivated influenza vaccine. This sequence joins TRBV6-1 and TRBJ2-1; the match to TRBD2 covers 10 bases. The sequences come from PBMCs from blood, collected about 40 days after vaccination. CDR3 in amino acids: CASKGLAGDGVNEQFF. The CDR3 nucleotides are TGTGCCAGCAAGGGTCTAGCGGGAGATGGGGTAAATGAGCAGTTCTTC.